The 17 T cell receptor beta chains in this list originate from one sample, sequenced in a study of blood T cell repertoires in COVID-19. Only in-frame clones appear in the TCRdb table, and some are missing; sequencing was by immunoSEQ multiplex PCR. Of approximately 160,000 clones listed, 85% to 90% are singletons. The source material was peripheral blood. The receptors come from a man aged 45-65 years with active or convalescent COVID-19.

The gene calls are TRBV15 and TRBJ2-1, with 10 bases aligning to TRBD2. This CDR3 has 15 residues. Germline V lookup: CDR1 LNHNV, CDR2 YYDKDF (reference sequence). V shed 0 bases and J 7 bases; nucleotides not matched to a gene: 3. The CDR3 DNA follows: TGTGCCACCAGCAGAGAGGGACTAGCGTTAAATGAGCAGTTCTTC. Its translation is CATSREGLALNEQFF.

The chain links TRBV5-5 to TRBJ1-1, with D hard to call. Germline assignment: CDR1 SGHKS and CDR2 YYEKEE (reference sequence). The CDR3 length is 14 residues. Between the trimmed V and J ends, which lost 0 bases and 1 base, there was a span of 7 bases. CDR3 region: CASSLAAGNTEAFF. DNA of the CDR3: TGTGCCAGCAGCTTGGCCGCAGGGAACACTGAAGCTTTCTTT.

The chain carries TRBV4-3 and TRBJ1-3; tentative D call: TRBD1 (6 bases). The CDR3 runs 15 residues. Germline V gene lookup returns CDR1 LGHNA and CDR2 YSLEER. Trimming cost V 0 bases and J 4 bases, with 10 bases left between them. DNA of the CDR3: TGCGCCAGCAGCCAAGAGGGGGCGCGGGGAAACACCATATATTTT. It is translated as CASSQEGARGNTIYF.

The rearrangement uses TRBV6-5 and TRBJ2-7, with D perhaps matching TRBD1 (5 bases). V lost 1 base to trimming and J lost 4 bases, with 11 bases between them. Germline V lookup: CDR1 MNHEY, CDR2 SVGAGI. The CDR3 contains 14 residues. The CDR3, as DNA: TGTGCCAGCAGTTACTACGAGACAGATTACGAGCAGTACTTC. It codes for CASSYYETDYEQYF.

V gene TRBV29-1 combines with J gene TRBJ2-7, with 8 bases identical to TRBD1. The length of the CDR3 is 13 residues. The germline V gene encodes CDR1 SQVTM and CDR2 ANQGSEA. Trimming took 3 bases from V and 7 from J; bases not matched to a gene: 8. The DNA of the CDR3 is TGCAGCGTTGACGGGCAGGGGGCTAGTGAGCAGTACTTC. The encoded protein is CSVDGQGASEQYF.

The V gene is TRBV9, the J gene TRBJ2-1; no clear D. The length of the CDR3 is 11 residues. In germline, CDR1 is SGDLS, CDR2 YYNGEE. With 0 bases removed from V and 9 bases from J, the gap between germline ends came to 4 bases. The CDR3: CASSVGIEQFF. In nucleotides, the CDR3 is TGTGCCAGCAGCGTAGGTATTGAGCAGTTCTTC.

The chain employs TRBV7-8 and TRBJ2-7; a weak D match, TRBD1 (6 bases). Germline CDR1 is SGHVS and CDR2 is FQNEAQ. This CDR3 has 13 residues. The V and J ends lost 5 bases and 6 bases respectively, with 14 bases between them. CDR3 sequence: CASSINREGEQYF. The DNA for the CDR3 is TGTGCCAGCAGCATAAACAGGGAAGGCGAGCAGTACTTC.

The count of this clone is one. CDR3 sequence (DNA): TGTGCCAGCAGTTTCACAGGGAATCCCGATCAGCCCCAGCATTTT. As protein: CASSFTGNPDQPQHF. This chain links TRBV28 with TRBJ1-5; D perhaps matches TRBD1 (6 bases). The CDR3 covers 15 residues. The V and J ends lost 3 bases and 5 bases respectively, with 14 bases between them. Germline V gives CDR1 MDHEN, CDR2 SYDVKM.

This clone appeared a single time. The chain recombines TRBV12-3 or TRBV12-4 with TRBJ2-3; 7 nucleotides line up with TRBD2. The CDR3 is 12 residues long. The J segment lost 14 bases and the V segment lost 5 bases, leaving 10 bases of the junction unmatched. The CDR3 DNA sequence: TGTGCCAGCAGTATGCGGCGGGAGACCGGGTATTTT. Its translation: CASSMRRETGYF.

The chain is built from TRBV5-6 and TRBJ2-7, with 10 positions matching TRBD2. From germline, CDR1 is SGHDT and CDR2 YYEEEE. Unmatched junction bases numbered 9, after V lost 1 base and J lost 2 bases. CDR3 length: 17 amino acids. CDR3 sequence reads: CASSLPLAGEPPYEQYF. DNA of the CDR3: TGTGCCAGCAGCTTGCCTCTAGCGGGAGAACCCCCCTACGAGCAGTACTTC.

This sequence joins TRBV10-1 and TRBJ1-3, with unresolved D. With 10 bases removed from V and 0 bases from J, the gap between germline ends came to 13 bases. Germline V gene data show CDR1 as WNHNN and CDR2 as SYGVQD (reference sequence). The CDR3 spans 14 residues. The CDR3 region has the DNA TGCGCCACCCTACGGTCGAGCTCTGGAAACACCATATATTTT. Translated, it gives CATLRSSSGNTIYF.

The rearrangement uses TRBV27 and TRBJ1-1; perhaps TRBD1 as D (5 bases). Germline CDR1 is MNHEY and CDR2 is SMNVEV (reference sequence). V gave up 5 bases and J gave up 0 bases, with 13 bases separating them. There are 15 residues in the CDR3. The CDR3 DNA follows: TGTGCCAGCAGTCCACGGACGGGGGTGAACACTGAAGCTTTCTTT. Translated: CASSPRTGVNTEAFF.

The chain links TRBV27 to TRBJ1-4; 7 bases match TRBD1. The germline V gene has CDR1 MNHEY and CDR2 SMNVEV (reference sequence). The V segment lost 6 bases and the J segment 5 bases; nucleotides outside the gene matches: 9. The CDR3 has 15 amino acids. The CDR3 sequence is CASRSLGQTNEKLFF. In DNA form, the CDR3 reads TGTGCCAGCAGATCCCTGGGACAGACAAATGAAAAACTGTTTTTT.

CDR3 nucleotide sequence: TGTGCCACCAGTGGGGGACAGGGGACGAATCAGCCCCAGCATTTT. Its protein product is CATSGGQGTNQPQHF. The rearrangement joins TRBV24-1 to TRBJ1-5; 10 nucleotides match TRBD1. This CDR3 has 15 residues. Germline V gives CDR1 KGHDR, CDR2 SFDVKD. The V gene end was trimmed by 5 bases and the J gene end by 4 bases; junction bases not matched to a gene: 4.

The V call is TRBV4-2, the J call TRBJ2-3, with unresolved D. This CDR3 comprises 16 residues. V dropped 5 bases and J dropped 0 bases, with 15 bases sitting between them. Per the germline V gene, CDR1 is LGHNA and CDR2 is YNFKEQ. The CDR3 coding sequence is TGTGCCAGCAGCTCGCTTGGGCAGCCTAGCACAGATACGCAGTATTTT. Translation: CASSSLGQPSTDTQYF.

This clone has only one observation. The chain joins TRBV9 to TRBJ1-2; unclear D gene. This CDR3 is 15 amino acids long. Per germline, CDR1 SGDLS and CDR2 YYNGEE. Trimming stripped 4 bases from V and 0 bases from J, with 13 bases between. The CDR3 is CASSPRGVSNYGYTF. The CDR3 DNA reads as TGTGCCAGCAGCCCCCGGGGTGTCTCTAACTATGGCTACACCTTC.

V usage is TRBV24-1 and J usage is TRBJ1-5; D is perhaps TRBD1 (6 bases). CDR1 and CDR2 from the germline V gene are KGHDR and SFDVKD. The CDR3 is 16 residues long. The ends were cut back, 3 bases at V and 3 bases at J, with 14 bases in the middle. The CDR3 DNA is TGTGCCACCAGTGATGGGGTGGGACAAGCCAATCAGCCCCAGCATTTT. Encoded protein: CATSDGVGQANQPQHF.